This T cell receptor (beta chain) was identified during a study of cytomegalovirus exposure and HLA in healthy donors. In regard to this clone: Its antigen is currently unknown.

Germline V CDR1 and CDR2: SEHNR, FQNEAQ (reference sequence). V lost 5 bases and J lost 4; bases outside the gene matches: 1. The CDR3 has 13 amino acids. Profiling relied on immunoSEQ multiplex PCR, and the TCRdb table lists in-frame clones only, not all of them. The data contain under 150,000 clones, over 75% of them singletons. The study, taken as a whole, reports: The authors confirmed in vitro that a few CMV-associated chains were specific for CMV antigens. The tendency of first-cohort TCR clusters to co-occur in the 90 to 150 validation repertoires was the finding of a later analysis.

The chain employs TRBV7-9 and TRBJ2-5, with TRBD2 matching 10 bases. The sequencing input was PBMCs. The sequence came from a woman aged 18-29 years in good health and CMV-seropositive. DNA for the CDR3: TGTGCCAGCAGCCCTAGCGGGAGAGAGACCCAGTACTTC. This gives the protein CASSPSGRETQYF.